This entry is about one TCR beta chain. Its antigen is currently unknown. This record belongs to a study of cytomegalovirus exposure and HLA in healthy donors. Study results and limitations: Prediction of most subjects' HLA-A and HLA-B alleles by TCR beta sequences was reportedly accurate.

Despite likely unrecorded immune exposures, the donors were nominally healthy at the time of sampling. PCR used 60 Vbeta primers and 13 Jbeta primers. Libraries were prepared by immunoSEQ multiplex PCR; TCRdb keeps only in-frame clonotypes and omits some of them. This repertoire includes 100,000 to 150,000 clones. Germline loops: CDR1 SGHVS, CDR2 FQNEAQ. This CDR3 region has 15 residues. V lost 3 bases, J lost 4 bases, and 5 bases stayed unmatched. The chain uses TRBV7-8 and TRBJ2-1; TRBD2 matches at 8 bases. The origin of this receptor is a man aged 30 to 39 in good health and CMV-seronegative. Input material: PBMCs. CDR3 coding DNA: TGTGCCAGCAGCTTGTCCGGGACTAGTTACAATGAGCAGTTCTTC. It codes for CASSLSGTSYNEQFF.